This T cell receptor (beta chain) was captured in a study of human CD8 memory T cell subsets. Findings and caveats of the study: Effector memory subsets were less diverse than the similarly diverse stem-like memory and precursor exhausted subsets.

The germline gives CDR1 MDHEN, CDR2 SYDVKM. The CDR3 runs 13 residues. Construction of TCR beta libraries was accomplished by means of UMI-labeled 5' RACE. Using the 5' RACE reads, TCRdb records one entry per CDR3 protein without DNA. This sample's table has just under 7,500 distinct CDR3 sequences. Concerning this clonotype: Its cognate antigen is unknown.

PBMC were sourced from healthy-donor buffy coats. From duplicate vials of around 160,000 sorted CD8+ T cells per subset, RNA was isolated. V usage is TRBV28 and J usage is TRBJ1-1. This sequence was found in a human donor in good health. Source material: CD8+ T cells from PBMCs. The CDR3 sequence is CASSGVRNTEAFF.